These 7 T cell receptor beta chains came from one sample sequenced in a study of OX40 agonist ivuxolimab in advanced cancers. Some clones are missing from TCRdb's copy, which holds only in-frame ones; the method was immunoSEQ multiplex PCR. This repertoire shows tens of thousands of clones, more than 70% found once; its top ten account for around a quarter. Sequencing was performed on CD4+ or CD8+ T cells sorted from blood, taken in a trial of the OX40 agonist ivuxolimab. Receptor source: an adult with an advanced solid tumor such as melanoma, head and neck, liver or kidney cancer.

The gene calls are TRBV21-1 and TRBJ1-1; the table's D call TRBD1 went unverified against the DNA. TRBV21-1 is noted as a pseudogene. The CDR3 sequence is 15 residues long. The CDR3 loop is CASSVTVVEGTEAFF. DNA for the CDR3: TGTGCCAGCAGCGTGACAGTGGTGGAAGGCACTGAAGCTTTCTTT.

CDR3 protein: CASSPGYRGSGELFF. CDR3 sequence (DNA): TGTGCCAGCAGCCCCGGGTACCGGGGTTCCGGGGAGCTGTTTTTT. The V call is TRBV7-8, the J call TRBJ2-2, with D perhaps TRBD2 (5 bases). This CDR3 has 15 amino acids. The germline CDR1 and CDR2 sequences are SGHVS and FQNEAQ. The V end was cut by 5 bases, the J end by 6 bases, with 16 bases between.

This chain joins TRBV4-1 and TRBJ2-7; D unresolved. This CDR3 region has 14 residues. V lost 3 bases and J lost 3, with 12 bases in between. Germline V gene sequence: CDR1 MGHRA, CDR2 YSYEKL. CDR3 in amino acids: CASSQAPADYEQYF. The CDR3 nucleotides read TGCGCCAGCAGCCAGGCCCCGGCCGACTACGAGCAGTACTTC.

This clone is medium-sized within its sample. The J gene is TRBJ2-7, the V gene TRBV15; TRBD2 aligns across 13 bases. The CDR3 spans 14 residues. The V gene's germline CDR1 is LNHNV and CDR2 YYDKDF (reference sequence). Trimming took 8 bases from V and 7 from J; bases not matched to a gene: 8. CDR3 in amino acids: CATRGTSGMNEQYF. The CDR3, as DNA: TGTGCCACCCGGGGGACTAGCGGGATGAATGAGCAGTACTTC. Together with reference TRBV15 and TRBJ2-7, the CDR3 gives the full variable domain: DAMVIQNPRYQVTQFGKPVTLSCSQTLNHNVMYWYQQKSSQAPKLLFHYYDKDFNNEADTPDNFQSRRPNTSFCFLDIRSPGLGDTAMYLCATRGTSGMNEQYFGPGTRLTVT.

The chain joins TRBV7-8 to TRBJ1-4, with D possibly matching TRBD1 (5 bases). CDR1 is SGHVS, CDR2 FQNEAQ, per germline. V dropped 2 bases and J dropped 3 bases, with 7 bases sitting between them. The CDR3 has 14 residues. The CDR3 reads CASSLPGANEKLFF. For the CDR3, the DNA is TGTGCCAGCAGCTTACCGGGGGCTAATGAAAAACTGTTTTTT.

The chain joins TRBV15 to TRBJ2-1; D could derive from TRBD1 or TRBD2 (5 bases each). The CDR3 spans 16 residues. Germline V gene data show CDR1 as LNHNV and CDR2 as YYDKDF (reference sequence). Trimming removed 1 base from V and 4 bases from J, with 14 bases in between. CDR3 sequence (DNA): TGTGCCACCAGCAGAGGAGGGGTAGGACCTTACAATGAGCAGTTCTTC. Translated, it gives CATSRGGVGPYNEQFF.

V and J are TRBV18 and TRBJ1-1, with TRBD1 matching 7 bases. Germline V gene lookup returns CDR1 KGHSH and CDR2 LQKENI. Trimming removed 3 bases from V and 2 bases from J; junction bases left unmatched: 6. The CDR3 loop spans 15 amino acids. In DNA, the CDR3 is TGTGCCAGCTCACCCCAACAGGGGCCAAACACTGAAGCTTTCTTT. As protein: CASSPQQGPNTEAFF.